One sample yielded the 10 T cell receptor beta chains listed below, sequenced in a study of blood T cell repertoires in COVID-19. Repertoires were generated with immunoSEQ multiplex PCR, while TCRdb's copy carries only in-frame clones and drops some. This table holds roughly 76,000 clones, about 89% found once. The sequenced sample was peripheral blood. Every receptor here comes from a man aged 65 to 85 with active or convalescent COVID-19.

The V and J genes are TRBV5-1 and TRBJ1-3; D not certain. CDR1 is SGHRS, CDR2 YFSETQ, per germline. V lost 3 bases to trimming and J lost 4 bases, with 14 bases between them. CDR3 length: 15 residues. This CDR3 is CASSWEGGRGNTIYF. In nucleotides, the CDR3 is TGCGCCAGCAGCTGGGAAGGAGGACGCGGAAACACCATATATTTT.

J is TRBJ2-7 and V is TRBV18; TRBD1 might be the D (6 bases). The CDR3 runs 14 residues. Trimming took off 3 bases at V and 5 bases at J, with 14 bases between the two ends. Germline CDR1 reads KGHSH; CDR2 reads LQKENI. The CDR3 DNA sequence: TGTGCCAGCTCACCCCAACAGGGAAGGAACGAGCAGTACTTC. This codes for CASSPQQGRNEQYF.

The chain links TRBV29-1 to TRBJ2-3, with 7 bases lining up with TRBD1. V lost 8 bases and J lost 3; bases outside the gene matches: 8. The CDR3 runs to 13 residues. CDR1 is SQVTM and CDR2 is ANQGSEA in the germline V gene. CDR3 DNA: TGCAGCTCTGGGACAGTCGGGACAGATACGCAGTATTTT. Residues: CSSGTVGTDTQYF.

The rearrangement links TRBV5-1 to TRBJ1-2; D unclear. The CDR3 sequence is 17 residues long. The V and J ends lost 0 bases and 4 bases respectively, with 19 bases between them. Germline V gene lookup returns CDR1 SGHRS and CDR2 YFSETQ. The CDR3 DNA follows: TGCGCCAGCAGCTTGGGGGGAGGACGAGACAATCCCTATGGCTACACCTTC. Protein product: CASSLGGGRDNPYGYTF.

This clone was detected only once. The V gene is TRBV27, the J gene TRBJ2-7, with D possibly TRBD1 on 5 matching bases. Trimming removed 2 bases at V and 4 bases at J, with 12 bases between. The length of the CDR3 is 14 residues. Germline V gene sequence: CDR1 MNHEY, CDR2 SMNVEV (reference sequence). This CDR3 reads CASSLKFAGYEQYF. Written as DNA, the CDR3 is TGTGCCAGCAGTTTAAAATTTGCAGGGTACGAGCAGTACTTC.

This rearrangement joins TRBV4-1 to TRBJ2-1, with D perhaps matching TRBD2 (6 bases). CDR1 is MGHRA and CDR2 is YSYEKL in the germline V gene. This CDR3 has 16 amino acids. Trimming took off 0 bases at V and 2 bases at J, with 11 bases between the two ends. The CDR3 sequence: CASSQDELAPYNEQFF. CDR3 DNA sequence: TGCGCCAGCAGCCAAGATGAGCTAGCGCCCTACAATGAGCAGTTCTTC.

The CDR3 DNA reads as TGCGCCAGCAGCCAACCGGGACAGGCCCTCCACGAGCAGTACTTC. Translating it yields CASSQPGQALHEQYF. This chain uses TRBV5-1 with TRBJ2-7; 8 nucleotides align to TRBD1. Trimming cost V 4 bases and J 5 bases; bases outside gene matches: 11. The CDR3 is made up of 15 amino acids. Germline-derived CDR1 and CDR2 are SGHRS and YFSETQ. Full variable domain (rest looked up from reference TRBV5-1 and TRBJ2-7): KAGVTQTPRYLIKTRGQQVTLSCSPISGHRSVSWYQQTPGQGLQFLFEYFSETQRNKGNFPGRFSGRQFSNSRSEMNVSTLELGDSALYLCASSQPGQALHEQYFGPGTRLTVT.

V is TRBV3-1 (or the pseudogene TRBV3-2) and J is TRBJ1-2, with no clear D. The CDR3 extends over 15 amino acids. The V and J ends lost 6 bases and 5 bases respectively, with 19 bases between them. Germline V gene data show CDR1 as LGHDT and CDR2 as YNNKEL (reference sequence). Here the CDR3 DNA reads TGTGCCAGCAGACATACCTCGGGAGATAAATATGGCTACACCTTC. This encodes CASRHTSGDKYGYTF.

CDR3 loop: CASGEHRELFF. Written as DNA, the CDR3 is TGTGCCAGCGGGGAGCACCGGGAGCTGTTTTTT. The rearrangement joins TRBV27 to TRBJ2-2, with D perhaps matching TRBD2 (5 bases). The CDR3 contains 11 residues. V was shortened by 8 bases and J by 9 bases, with 10 bases between the two germline ends. Germline values: CDR1 MNHEY, CDR2 SMNVEV (reference sequence).

This clone has only one observation. The V call is TRBV5-6, the J call TRBJ2-3, with 7 bases identical to TRBD2. This CDR3 comprises 14 residues. Germline V gene lookup returns CDR1 SGHDT and CDR2 YYEEEE. J lost 1 base, V lost 4 bases, and 3 bases had no gene match. The CDR3 is CASSGAGGTDTQYF. CDR3 DNA sequence: TGTGCCAGCAGCGGGGCGGGGGGCACAGATACGCAGTATTTT.